The T cell receptor beta chain under discussion was sequenced for a study of yellow fever vaccine responses in identical twins. Comment on this clonotype: Its antigen is not known.

Study-wide points: Among the twins, the vaccine T cell response reportedly seemed partly convergent and partly personalized.

MiXCR, applied by TCRdb to the RT-PCR reads, yields one record per CDR3 protein. The table shows 2,600 or so distinct CDR3 sequences, with roughly 80% occurring only once. Sequenced material: T cells from blood (PBMCs), unsorted or a sorted subset (not recorded which), taken before or after yellow fever vaccination (not recorded which). The TCR sequence derives from a young woman who received the yellow fever vaccine.

This CDR3 reads CATSDSDRGFPYEQYF. DNA of the CDR3: TGTGCCACCAGTGATTCGGACAGAGGATTTCCCTACGAGCAGTACTTC. This chain uses TRBV24-1 with TRBJ2-7, with D possibly being TRBD1 (6 bases). The germline V gene has CDR1 KGHDR and CDR2 SFDVKD. The length of the CDR3 is 16 residues. V was pared by 2 bases and J by 2 bases, with 15 bases between.